The clone carrying this T cell receptor beta chain was counted between two and nine times. RNA transcripts yielded amplified TCR beta CDR3 regions. TCR CDR3 underwent first-round RT-PCR with the HTBI primer set. TCRdb recomputed calls from the multiplex PCR reads with MiXCR, one row per CDR3 protein. The sample lists 370,000 or so distinct CDR3 sequences, 20% to 25% occurring once. CDR3 length: 18 residues. Germline V lookup: CDR1 SGHTA, CDR2 FQGTGA. V lost 5 bases to trimming and J lost 5 bases, with 27 bases between them. This specimen comes from a study of T cells in Graves' hyperthyroidism and ophthalmopathy.

The gene calls are TRBV7-3 and TRBJ2-5, with TRBD2 as a possible D gene (7 bases). Material for sequencing was blood. The TCR comes from a middle-aged man with Graves' hyperthyroidism. The CDR3 region is CASSLRGGTIGRRETQYF. CDR3 bases: TGTGCCAGCAGCCTCAGGGGAGGGACAATTGGGAGACGGGAGACCCAGTACTTC.